This T cell receptor beta chain was recovered during a study of T cells after yellow fever vaccination. This clonotype has more than one count but fewer than ten. Trimming cost V 6 bases and J 10 bases, with 12 bases left between them. Germline-derived CDR1 and CDR2 are LNHDA and SQIVND (reference sequence). The length of the CDR3 is 12 residues. Template-switching 5'RACE yielded the TCR cDNA; a universal primer site and UMIs were added in the process. Using its own MiXCR run on the 5' RACE reads, TCRdb lists one record per CDR3 protein. The repertoire has 610,000 or so distinct CDR3 sequences, 10% to 15% of them found once; the top ten carry 15%.

This TCR derives from a man aged 25 to 40 who received the YFV17D yellow fever vaccine. V is TRBV19 and J is TRBJ1-4; D call uncertain. The specimen comprised PBMCs, sampled on the day of the yellow fever booster vaccination. CDR3 DNA: TGTGCCAGTAGCCCAGGCTACACAAAACTGTTTTTT. It codes for CASSPGYTKLFF.